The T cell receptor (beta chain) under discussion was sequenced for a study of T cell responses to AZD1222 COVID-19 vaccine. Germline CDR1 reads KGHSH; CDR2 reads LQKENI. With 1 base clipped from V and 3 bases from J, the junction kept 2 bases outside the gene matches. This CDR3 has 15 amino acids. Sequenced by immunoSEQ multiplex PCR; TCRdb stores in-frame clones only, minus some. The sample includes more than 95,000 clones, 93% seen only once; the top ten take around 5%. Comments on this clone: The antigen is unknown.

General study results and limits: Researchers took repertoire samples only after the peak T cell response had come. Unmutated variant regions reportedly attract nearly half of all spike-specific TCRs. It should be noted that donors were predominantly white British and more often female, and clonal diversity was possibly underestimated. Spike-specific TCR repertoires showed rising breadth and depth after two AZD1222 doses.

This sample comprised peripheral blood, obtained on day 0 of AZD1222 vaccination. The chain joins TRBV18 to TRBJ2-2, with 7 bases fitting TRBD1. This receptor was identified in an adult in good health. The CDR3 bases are TGTGCCAGCTCACCACGTCAGGGGGACACCGGGGAGCTGTTTTTT. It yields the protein CASSPRQGDTGELFF.